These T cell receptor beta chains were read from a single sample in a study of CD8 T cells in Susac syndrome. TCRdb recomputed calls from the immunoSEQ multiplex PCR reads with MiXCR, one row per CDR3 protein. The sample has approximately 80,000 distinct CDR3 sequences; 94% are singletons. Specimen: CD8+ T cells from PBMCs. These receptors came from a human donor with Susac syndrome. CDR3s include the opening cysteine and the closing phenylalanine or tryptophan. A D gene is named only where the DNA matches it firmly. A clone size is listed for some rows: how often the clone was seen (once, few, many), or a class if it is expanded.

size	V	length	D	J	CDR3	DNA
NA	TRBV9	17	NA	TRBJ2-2	CASSVALDTINTGELFF	TGTGCCAGCAGCGTAGCTCTGGACACCATTAACACCGGGGAGCTGTTTTTT
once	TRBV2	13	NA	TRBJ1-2	CATLPGSVDGYTF	TGTGCCACCCTACCTGGGAGCGTTGATGGCTACACCTTC
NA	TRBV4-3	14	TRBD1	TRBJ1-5	CASSQGTGGLPQHF	TGCGCCAGCAGCCAAGGGACAGGGGGGCTGCCCCAGCATTTT
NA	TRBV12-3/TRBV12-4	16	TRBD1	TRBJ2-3	CASSTGTGGDTDTQYF	TGTGCCAGCAGTACTGGGACAGGGGGGGACACAGATACGCAGTATTTT
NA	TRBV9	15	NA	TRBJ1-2	CASSPGQDVLYGYTF	TGTGCCAGCAGCCCGGGGCAGGATGTCCTCTATGGCTACACCTTC
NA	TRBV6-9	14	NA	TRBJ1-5	CASCSGKGNQPQHF	TGTGCCAGCTGCTCAGGGAAGGGCAATCAGCCCCAGCATTTT
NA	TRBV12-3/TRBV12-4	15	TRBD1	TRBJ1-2	CASSQYLDRAHGYTF	TGTGCCAGCAGTCAATATCTGGACAGGGCCCATGGCTACACCTTC
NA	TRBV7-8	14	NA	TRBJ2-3	CASSFRSHTDTQYF	TGTGCCAGCAGCTTCAGGTCCCACACAGATACGCAGTATTTT
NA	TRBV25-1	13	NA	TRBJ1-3	CASSGDGGNTIYF	TGTGCCAGCAGTGGGGACGGCGGAAACACCATATATTTT
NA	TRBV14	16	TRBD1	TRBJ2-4	CASSPGQGPAKNIQYF	TGTGCCAGCAGTCCGGGACAGGGACCAGCCAAAAACATTCAGTACTTC
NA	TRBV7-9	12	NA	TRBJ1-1	CASSLRQEEAFF	TGTGCCAGCAGCCTACGACAGGAAGAAGCTTTCTTT
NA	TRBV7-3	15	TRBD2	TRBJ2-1	CASSFLSGGAYEQFF	TGTGCCAGCAGCTTCCTTAGCGGGGGGGCATATGAGCAGTTCTTC
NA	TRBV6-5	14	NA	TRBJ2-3	CASSYVQATDTQYF	TGTGCCAGCAGTTACGTCCAGGCCACAGATACGCAGTATTTT
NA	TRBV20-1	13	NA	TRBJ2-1	CSARELAGREQFF	TGCAGTGCTAGAGAACTAGCAGGAAGGGAGCAGTTCTTC
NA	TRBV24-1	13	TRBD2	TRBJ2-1	CATSQRGQDEQFF	TGTGCCACCAGTCAGCGGGGGCAGGATGAGCAGTTCTTC
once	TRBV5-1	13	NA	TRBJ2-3	CASSLGAPDTQYF	TGCGCCAGCAGCTTGGGGGCCCCCGATACGCAGTATTTT
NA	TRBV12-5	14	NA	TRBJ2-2	CASGPAPSGGELFF	TGTGCTAGTGGTCCAGCTCCCTCGGGCGGGGAGCTGTTTTTT
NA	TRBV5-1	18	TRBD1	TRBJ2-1	CASSDRGRNLGVDNEQFF	TGCGCCAGCAGCGACAGGGGACGAAATTTAGGGGTAGACAATGAGCAGTTCTTC
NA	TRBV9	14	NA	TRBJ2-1	CASSVGRGANEQFF	TGTGCCAGCAGCGTAGGTAGAGGGGCCAATGAGCAGTTCTTC
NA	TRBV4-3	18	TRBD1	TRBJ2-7	CASSQDGPFDRGRDEQYF	TGCGCCAGCAGCCAAGATGGCCCCTTTGACAGGGGCAGGGACGAGCAGTACTTC
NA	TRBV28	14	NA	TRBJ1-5	CASSLRQGNQPQHF	TGTGCCAGCAGTTTAAGGCAGGGGAATCAGCCCCAGCATTTT
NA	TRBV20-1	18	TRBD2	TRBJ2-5	CSAFPQWRGVKWEETQYF	TGCAGTGCTTTCCCGCAATGGCGGGGGGTCAAGTGGGAAGAGACCCAGTACTTC
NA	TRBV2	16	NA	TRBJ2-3	CASTHRTGRVLDTQYF	TGTGCCAGCACCCATAGGACAGGGAGGGTTTTGGATACGCAGTATTTT
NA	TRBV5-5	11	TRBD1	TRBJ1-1	CASSSDRVEFF	TGTGCCAGCAGCTCTGACAGGGTGGAATTCTTT
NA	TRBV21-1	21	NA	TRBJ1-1	CASSLPLYVAPPGRMNTEAFF	TGTGCCAGCAGCCTACCTCTCTACGTAGCCCCTCCGGGACGCATGAACACTGAAGCTTTCTTT
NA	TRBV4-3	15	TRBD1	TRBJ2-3	CASSPGQRSWDTQYF	TGCGCCAGCAGCCCGGGACAGAGAAGTTGGGATACGCAGTATTTT
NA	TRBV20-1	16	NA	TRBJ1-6	CSARASESSYNSPLHF	TGCAGTGCTAGGGCGTCTGAGAGCTCCTATAATTCACCCCTCCACTTT
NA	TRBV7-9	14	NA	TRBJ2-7	CASSPEQTSYEQYF	TGTGCCAGCAGCCCCGAACAGACCTCCTACGAGCAGTACTTC
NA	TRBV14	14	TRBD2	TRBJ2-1	CASSLAGGPDEQFF	TGTGCCAGCAGCCTAGCGGGAGGTCCGGATGAGCAGTTCTTC
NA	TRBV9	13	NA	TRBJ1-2	CASSDGRPYGYTF	TGTGCCAGCAGCGACGGCAGACCTTATGGCTACACCTTC
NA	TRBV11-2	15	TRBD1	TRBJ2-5	CASSFRQGEQETQYF	TGTGCCAGCAGCTTTCGACAGGGTGAACAAGAGACCCAGTACTTC
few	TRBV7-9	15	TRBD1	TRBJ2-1	CASSQRGPTYNEQFF	TGTGCCAGCAGCCAGAGGGGGCCGACCTACAATGAGCAGTTCTTC
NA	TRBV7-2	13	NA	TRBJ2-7	CASSPSTSYEQYF	TGTGCCAGCAGCCCATCAACCTCCTACGAGCAGTACTTC
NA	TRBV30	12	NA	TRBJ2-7	CAWGPVPYEQYF	TGTGCCTGGGGACCGGTCCCCTACGAGCAGTACTTC
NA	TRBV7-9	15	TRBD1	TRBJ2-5	CASSTLTGAYETQYF	TGTGCCAGCAGCACCTTGACAGGGGCGTATGAGACCCAGTACTTC
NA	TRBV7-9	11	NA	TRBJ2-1	CASSFGKEEFF	TGTGCCAGCAGCTTTGGGAAGGAGGAGTTCTTC
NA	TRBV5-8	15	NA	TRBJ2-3	CASSLSKGSTDTQYF	TGTGCCAGCAGCTTGTCGAAGGGTAGCACAGATACGCAGTATTTT
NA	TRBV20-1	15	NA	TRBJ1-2	CSAREGPRGVYGYTF	TGCAGTGCTAGAGAGGGCCCTCGAGGGGTCTATGGCTACACCTTC
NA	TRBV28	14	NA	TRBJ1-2	CASSFPGSYYGYTF	TGTGCCAGCAGTTTCCCAGGGAGCTACTATGGCTACACCTTC
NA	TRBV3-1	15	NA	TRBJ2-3	CASSPPGALTDTQYF	TGTGCCAGCAGCCCGCCAGGGGCACTCACAGATACGCAGTATTTT
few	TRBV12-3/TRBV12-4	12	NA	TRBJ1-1	CASSLGGSEAFF	TGTGCCAGCAGTTTAGGTGGCTCTGAAGCTTTCTTT
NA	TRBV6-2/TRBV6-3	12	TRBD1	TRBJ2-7	CASSYGTGEQYF	TGTGCCAGCAGTTACGGGACAGGGGAACAGTACTTC
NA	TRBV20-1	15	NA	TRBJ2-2	CSARDREGGTGELFF	TGCAGTGCTAGAGATCGAGAGGGGGGTACCGGGGAGCTGTTTTTT
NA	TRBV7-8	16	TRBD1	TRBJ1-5	CASSLEGTGGNQPQHF	TGTGCCAGCAGCTTAGAGGGGACAGGAGGGAATCAGCCCCAGCATTTT
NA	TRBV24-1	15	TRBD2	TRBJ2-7	CATSTTSGESYEQYF	TGTGCCACCAGCACTACTAGCGGGGAGTCCTACGAGCAGTACTTC
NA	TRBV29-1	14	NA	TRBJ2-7	CSVEEGNASYEQYF	TGCAGCGTTGAAGAGGGTAACGCTTCCTACGAGCAGTACTTC
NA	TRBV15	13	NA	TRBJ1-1	CATRDALGTEAFF	TGTGCCACCCGAGACGCGTTAGGTACTGAAGCTTTCTTT
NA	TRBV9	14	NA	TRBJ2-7	CASSPHGSGDEQYF	TGTGCCAGCAGCCCCCACGGGTCGGGCGACGAGCAGTACTTC